Listed below are T cell receptor beta chains from one sample, sequenced in a study of blood T cell repertoires in COVID-19. The method was immunoSEQ multiplex PCR; TCRdb's version includes in-frame clones alone and lacks a portion of them. Altogether roughly 290,000 clones are present, approximately 89% being singletons, with the ten largest covering about 8%. The material sequenced was peripheral blood. The receptors derive from a woman aged 45-60 years who had recovered from COVID-19. Each CDR3 is given with its conserved first and last residue. The order of the fields is D gene, clone size, V gene, J gene, CDR3 protein, CDR3 DNA. D genes are given only for firm matches. Rows may omit the clone size; those that give it use once, few, many or a size class.

>TRBD1|.|TRBV28|TRBJ1-3
CASSSGQGTLSGNTIYF
TGTGCCAGCAGTTCCGGACAGGGGACCCTCTCTGGAAACACCATATATTTT
>.|.|TRBV4-1|TRBJ2-1
CASSQKALERLIPNEQFF
TGCGCCAGCAGCCAAAAAGCCCTCGAGCGGCTAATACCTAATGAGCAGTTCTTC
>.|once|TRBV9|TRBJ2-2
CASSGPGAGELFF
TGTGCCAGCAGCGGTCCGGGGGCCGGGGAGCTGTTTTTT
>.|once|TRBV29-1|TRBJ2-1
CSVEGPQEQFF
TGCAGCGTTGAAGGCCCTCAGGAGCAGTTCTTC
>.|many|TRBV7-6|TRBJ2-2
CASSLVGGTGELFF
TGTGCCAGCAGCTTAGTGGGGGGCACCGGGGAGCTGTTTTTT
>.|.|TRBV18|TRBJ2-3
CASTSQGSTDTQYF
TGTGCCAGCACGAGCCAGGGAAGCACAGATACGCAGTATTTT
>TRBD1|.|TRBV12-5|TRBJ2-2
CASGEIQGATGELFF
TGTGCTAGTGGCGAGATACAGGGGGCCACCGGGGAGCTGTTTTTT
>.|.|TRBV29-1|TRBJ2-7
CSAVDSTPIHEQYF
TGCAGCGCAGTGGACTCCACCCCTATCCACGAGCAGTACTTC
>.|.|TRBV5-1|TRBJ1-1
CASSLGTTGRGSEAFF
TGCGCCAGCAGCTTGGGAACAACAGGGAGAGGCTCTGAAGCTTTCTTT
>TRBD2|.|TRBV6-2/TRBV6-3|TRBJ2-5
CASSRAGAGQETQYF
TGTGCCAGCAGCCGAGCGGGAGCAGGCCAAGAGACCCAGTACTTC
>TRBD1|.|TRBV7-2|TRBJ2-2
CASSPTRGTGELFF
TGTGCCAGCAGTCCTACCAGGGGGACCGGGGAGCTGTTTTTT
>.|.|TRBV28|TRBJ2-2
CASSLFAGGTGELFF
TGTGCCAGCAGTTTATTTGCAGGGGGGACCGGGGAGCTGTTTTTT
>.|.|TRBV3-1/TRBV3-2|TRBJ2-2
CASSQEGARTGELFF
TGTGCCAGCAGCCAAGAGGGGGCACGAACCGGGGAGCTGTTTTTT
>TRBD2|.|TRBV10-1|TRBJ2-5
CASSVGLREQETQYF
TGCGCCAGCAGCGTGGGACTAAGAGAGCAAGAGACCCAGTACTTC
>.|.|TRBV6-2/TRBV6-3|TRBJ2-4
CASSPGLQVAKNIQYF
TGTGCCAGCAGCCCCGGCCTTCAGGTGGCCAAAAACATTCAGTACTTC
>.|.|TRBV11-1|TRBJ1-1
CASSLAMAGNTEAFF
TGTGCCAGCAGCTTAGCTATGGCAGGGAACACTGAAGCTTTCTTT
>TRBD1|.|TRBV7-2|TRBJ1-1
CASSLDAPGTGNTEAFF
TGTGCCAGCAGCTTAGATGCCCCCGGGACAGGGAACACTGAAGCTTTCTTT
>TRBD1|.|TRBV18|TRBJ1-1
CASSPPVTGGVWDTEAFF
TGTGCCAGCTCACCACCAGTCACAGGGGGCGTTTGGGACACTGAAGCTTTCTTT
>TRBD1|.|TRBV6-5|TRBJ1-6
CASNLDRDDNSPLHF
TGTGCCAGCAACCTAGACAGGGACGATAATTCACCCCTCCACTTT
>TRBD1|.|TRBV12-5|TRBJ1-1
CASGLATGGAPTEAFF
TGTGCTAGTGGTTTAGCTACAGGGGGCGCCCCCACTGAAGCTTTCTTT
>.|.|TRBV4-3|TRBJ1-6
CASSQDRGRNSPLHF
TGCGCCAGCAGCCAAGACAGGGGCCGTAATTCACCCCTCCACTTT
>.|.|TRBV7-2|TRBJ2-7
CASSLRTPGEQYF
TGTGCCAGCAGCTTAAGGACACCGGGCGAGCAGTACTTC
>TRBD2|.|TRBV20-1|TRBJ2-1
CSAVVQGLAVF
TGCAGTGCGGTTGTTCAGGGACTAGCTGTCTTC
>.|.|TRBV5-4|TRBJ2-5
CASSQGSSWETQYF
TGTGCCAGCAGCCAGGGTTCTAGTTGGGAGACCCAGTACTTC
>TRBD2|.|TRBV4-1|TRBJ2-5
CASSRRAGKEGETQYF
TGCGCCAGCAGCCGGCGAGCGGGAAAAGAGGGAGAGACCCAGTACTTC
>TRBD1|.|TRBV5-1|TRBJ1-3
CASSLRQGADTIYF
TGCGCCAGCAGCTTGCGGCAGGGGGCGGACACCATATATTTT
>.|.|TRBV4-3|TRBJ1-2
CASSAGILNYGYTF
TGCGCCAGCAGCGCAGGGATCCTTAACTATGGCTACACCTTC
>.|.|TRBV11-3|TRBJ1-1
CATLAPGDTEAFF
TGTGCCACCCTAGCCCCAGGGGACACTGAAGCTTTCTTT
>TRBD2|.|TRBV19|TRBJ2-3
CASSLAGGTDTQYF
TGTGCCAGTAGTCTAGCGGGAGGAACAGATACGCAGTATTTT
>.|.|TRBV28|TRBJ2-1
CASSLGQNEQFF
TGTGCCAGCAGTTTGGGACAAAATGAGCAGTTCTTC
>.|.|TRBV4-3|TRBJ1-4
CASSQVLTATNEKLFF
TGCGCCAGCAGCCAAGTTCTAACAGCAACTAATGAAAAACTGTTTTTT
>TRBD1|.|TRBV6-5|TRBJ2-2
CASKDRAGELFF
TGTGCCAGCAAGGACAGGGCCGGGGAGCTGTTTTTT
>.|.|TRBV30|TRBJ2-7
CAWSWQGLPYEQYF
TGTGCCTGGAGTTGGCAGGGCCTACCCTACGAGCAGTACTTC
>.|.|TRBV28|TRBJ2-7
CASSSGDSYEQYF
TGTGCCAGCAGTTCCGGTGACAGCTACGAGCAGTACTTC
>TRBD2|.|TRBV5-8|TRBJ2-5
CASSGQAGASETQYF
TGTGCCAGCAGCGGGCAAGCGGGAGCTTCAGAGACCCAGTACTTC
>TRBD1|.|TRBV28|TRBJ1-5
CASSLPQGGEPQHF
TGTGCCAGCAGTTTACCACAGGGGGGAGAGCCCCAGCATTTT
>TRBD1|.|TRBV6-1|TRBJ1-5
CASSDVGTGNQPQHF
TGTGCCAGCAGTGATGTAGGGACAGGTAATCAGCCCCAGCATTTT
>.|.|TRBV7-2|TRBJ2-7
CASSLRGSYEQYF
TGTGCCAGCAGCTTAAGGGGGTCCTACGAGCAGTACTTC
>.|.|TRBV6-5|TRBJ1-2
CASIRGRAGYYGYTF
TGTGCCAGCATTAGGGGACGAGCGGGATACTATGGCTACACCTTC
>.|.|TRBV14|TRBJ2-2
CASSQISQNTGELFF
TGTGCCAGCAGCCAAATTAGTCAAAACACCGGGGAGCTGTTTTTT
>TRBD1|.|TRBV29-1|TRBJ1-1
CSFARTGNFQAFF
TGCAGCTTCGCGAGGACAGGGAACTTCCAAGCTTTCTTT
>.|.|TRBV19|TRBJ1-2
CASSISPERGYGYTF
TGTGCCAGTAGTATTTCACCGGAGCGGGGCTATGGCTACACCTTC
>.|.|TRBV11-2|TRBJ2-1
CASSFRGNEQFF
TGTGCCAGCAGCTTTCGGGGGAATGAGCAGTTCTTC
>.|.|TRBV12-3/TRBV12-4|TRBJ1-2
CASSPSTSYGYTF
TGTGCCAGCAGTCCCTCGACAAGCTATGGCTACACCTTC
>.|.|TRBV6-5|TRBJ1-6
CASRDTGNSPLHF
TGTGCCAGCAGGGATACAGGGAATTCACCCCTCCACTTT
>.|.|TRBV5-8|TRBJ2-3
CASSLRGSGDTQYF
TGTGCCAGCAGCTTGAGGGGGAGTGGAGATACGCAGTATTTT
>.|.|TRBV6-5|TRBJ1-6
CASSYSRGTGSPLHF
TGTGCCAGCAGTTACTCGAGGGGGACGGGTTCACCCCTCCACTTT
>.|.|TRBV7-3|TRBJ2-5
CASSGGPQETQYF
TGTGCCAGCAGTGGGGGCCCCCAAGAGACCCAGTACTTC
>TRBD2|.|TRBV5-1|TRBJ2-3
CASSLASGGMADTQYF
TGCGCCAGCAGCTTGGCTAGCGGGGGTATGGCGGATACGCAGTATTTT
>.|.|TRBV30|TRBJ2-3
CAWSRGRTDTQYF
TGTGCCTGGAGTAGGGGGAGAACAGATACGCAGTATTTT
>TRBD2|once|TRBV19|TRBJ2-3
CASSIGFSGGGERSTDTQYF
TGTGCCAGTAGTATAGGATTTAGCGGGGGGGGCGAACGTAGCACAGATACGCAGTATTTT
>.|.|TRBV27|TRBJ2-3
CASSRPRADTQYF
TGTGCCAGCAGTCGTCCTCGGGCAGATACGCAGTATTTT
>.|once|TRBV7-9|TRBJ1-3
CASSLIGGAAEGNTIYF
TGTGCCAGCAGCTTAATAGGAGGGGCAGCCGAGGGAAACACCATATATTTT
>.|.|TRBV10-3|TRBJ2-7
CAISRQTYEQYF
TGTGCCATCAGCCGACAGACCTACGAGCAGTACTTC
>TRBD1|.|TRBV6-5|TRBJ2-7
CASSGQGGTYEQYF
TGTGCCAGCTCGGGACAGGGGGGAACCTACGAGCAGTACTTC
>.|.|TRBV5-1|TRBJ2-3
CASSLGARTDTQYF
TGCGCCAGCAGCTTGGGGGCCCGCACAGATACGCAGTATTTT
>.|.|TRBV7-3|TRBJ2-2
CASSKRTGELFF
TGTGCCAGCAGTAAGCGGACCGGGGAGCTGTTTTTT
>TRBD1|few|TRBV5-6|TRBJ2-7
CASSGTGTGSSYEQYF
TGTGCCAGCAGCGGGACCGGGACAGGAAGCTCCTACGAGCAGTACTTC
>.|.|TRBV9|TRBJ2-7
CASSVVGQGGYEQYF
TGTGCCAGCAGCGTAGTGGGGCAGGGGGGATACGAGCAGTACTTC